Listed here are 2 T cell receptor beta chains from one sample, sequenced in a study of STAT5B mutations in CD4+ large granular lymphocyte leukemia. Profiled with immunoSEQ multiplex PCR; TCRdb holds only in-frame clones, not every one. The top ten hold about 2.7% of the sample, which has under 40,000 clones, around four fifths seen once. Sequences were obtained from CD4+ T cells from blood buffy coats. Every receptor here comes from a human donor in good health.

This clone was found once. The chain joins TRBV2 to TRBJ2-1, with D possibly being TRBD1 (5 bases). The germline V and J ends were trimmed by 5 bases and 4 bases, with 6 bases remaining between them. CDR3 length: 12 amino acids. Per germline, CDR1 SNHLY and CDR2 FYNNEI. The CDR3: CASSRQYNEQFF. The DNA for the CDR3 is TGTGCCAGCAGTCGACAGTACAATGAGCAGTTCTTC.

The CDR3, as DNA: TGTGCCGAGTCGTCGGGGGGCCATAACACTGAAGCTTTCTTT. Its translation: CAESSGGHNTEAFF. The chain joins TRBV28 to TRBJ1-1; possibly TRBD1 for D (6 bases). The CDR3 runs 14 residues. V was cut by 11 bases and J by 2 bases, with 18 bases left in between. The germline gives CDR1 MDHEN, CDR2 SYDVKM.